This T cell receptor beta chain stems from a study of shared clonotypes between healthy human individuals. CD45RO-negative CD8 cells positively selected for CCR7 made up the naive population, which excluded terminally differentiated effector memory CD45RA+ cells. The germline V gene encodes CDR1 SGHAT and CDR2 FQNNGV. V was cut by 5 bases and J by 3 bases, with 11 bases left in between. There are 13 residues in the CDR3. The authors split each subset's genomic DNA evenly across several immunoSEQ plates. The assay was immunoSEQ multiplex PCR, and TCRdb's table has in-frame clones only and misses some. The data contain under 2,000,000 clones, about 95% of them singletons.

The genes are TRBV11-2 and TRBJ2-7, with D hard to call. The specimen was naive CD8+ T cells sorted from blood. The sequence was obtained from a man aged 18 to 29 in good health. CDR3 DNA sequence: TGTGCCAGCAGCCCTTTTATGAACTACGAGCAGTACTTC. Protein: CASSPFMNYEQYF.